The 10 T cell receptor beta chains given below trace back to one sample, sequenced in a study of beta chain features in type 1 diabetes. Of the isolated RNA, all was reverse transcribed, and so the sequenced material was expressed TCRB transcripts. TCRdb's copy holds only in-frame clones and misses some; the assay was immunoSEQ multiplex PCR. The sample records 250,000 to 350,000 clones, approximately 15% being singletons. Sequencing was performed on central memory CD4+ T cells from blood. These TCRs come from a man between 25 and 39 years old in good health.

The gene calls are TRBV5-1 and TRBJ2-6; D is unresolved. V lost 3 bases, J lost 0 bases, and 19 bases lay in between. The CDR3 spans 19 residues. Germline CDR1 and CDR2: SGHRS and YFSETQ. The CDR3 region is CASSSQGPVKHSGANVLTF. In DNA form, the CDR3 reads TGCGCCAGCAGCTCCCAAGGCCCGGTGAAACACTCTGGGGCCAACGTCCTGACTTTC. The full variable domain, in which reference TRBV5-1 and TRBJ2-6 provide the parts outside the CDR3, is KAGVTQTPRYLIKTRGQQVTLSCSPISGHRSVSWYQQTPGQGLQFLFEYFSETQRNKGNFPGRFSGRQFSNSRSEMNVSTLELGDSALYLCASSSQGPVKHSGANVLTFGAGSRLTVL.

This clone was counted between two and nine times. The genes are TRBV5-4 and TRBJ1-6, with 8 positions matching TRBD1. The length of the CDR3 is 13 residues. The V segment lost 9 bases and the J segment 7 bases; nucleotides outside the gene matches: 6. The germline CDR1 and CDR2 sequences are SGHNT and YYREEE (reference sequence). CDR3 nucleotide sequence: TGTGCCATCTCCAGGGGGCAGAATTCACCCCTCCACTTT. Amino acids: CAISRGQNSPLHF.

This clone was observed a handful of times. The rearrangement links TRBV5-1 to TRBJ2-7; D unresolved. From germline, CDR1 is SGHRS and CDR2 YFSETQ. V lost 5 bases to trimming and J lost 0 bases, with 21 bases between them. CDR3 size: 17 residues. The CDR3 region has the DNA TGCGCCAGCAGGCCCGCACACGTCCCCCAATACTCCTACGAGCAGTACTTC. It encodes CASRPAHVPQYSYEQYF.

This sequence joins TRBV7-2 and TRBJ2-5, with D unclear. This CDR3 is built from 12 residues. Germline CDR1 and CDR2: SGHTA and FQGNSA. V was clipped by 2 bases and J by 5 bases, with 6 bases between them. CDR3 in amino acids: CASSLFTETQYF. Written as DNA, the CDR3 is TGTGCCAGCAGCTTATTCACGGAGACCCAGTACTTC.

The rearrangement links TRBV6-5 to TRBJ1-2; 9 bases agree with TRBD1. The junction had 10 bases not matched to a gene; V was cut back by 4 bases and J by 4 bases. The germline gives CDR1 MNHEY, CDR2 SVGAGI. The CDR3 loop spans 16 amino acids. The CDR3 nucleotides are TGTGCCAGCAGTTTACGAGCTGTGGACAGGGGCTATGGCTACACCTTC. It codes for CASSLRAVDRGYGYTF.

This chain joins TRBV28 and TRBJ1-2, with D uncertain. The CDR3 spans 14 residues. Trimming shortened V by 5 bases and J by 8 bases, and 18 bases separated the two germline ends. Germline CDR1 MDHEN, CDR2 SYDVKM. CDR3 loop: CASSQPGSPWGYTF. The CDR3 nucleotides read TGTGCCAGCAGTCAACCCGGGAGCCCGTGGGGCTACACCTTC.

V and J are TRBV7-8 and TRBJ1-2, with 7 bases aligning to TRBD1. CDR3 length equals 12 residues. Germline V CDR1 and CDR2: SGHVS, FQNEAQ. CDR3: CASQGVDYGYTF. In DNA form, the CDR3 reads TGTGCGTCCCAGGGGGTCGACTATGGCTACACCTTC.

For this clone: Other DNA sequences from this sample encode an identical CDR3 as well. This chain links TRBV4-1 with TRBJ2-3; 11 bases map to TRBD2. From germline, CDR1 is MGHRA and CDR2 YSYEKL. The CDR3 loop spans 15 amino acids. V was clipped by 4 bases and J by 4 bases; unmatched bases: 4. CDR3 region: CASSLGLAGADTQYF. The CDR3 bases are TGCGCCAGCAGCCTCGGACTAGCGGGCGCAGATACGCAGTATTTT.

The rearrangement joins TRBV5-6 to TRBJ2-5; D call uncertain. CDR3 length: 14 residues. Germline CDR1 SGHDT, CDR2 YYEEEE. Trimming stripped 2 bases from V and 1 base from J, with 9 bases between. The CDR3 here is CASSLGGVQETQYF. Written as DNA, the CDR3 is TGTGCCAGCAGCTTAGGTGGGGTCCAAGAGACCCAGTACTTC.

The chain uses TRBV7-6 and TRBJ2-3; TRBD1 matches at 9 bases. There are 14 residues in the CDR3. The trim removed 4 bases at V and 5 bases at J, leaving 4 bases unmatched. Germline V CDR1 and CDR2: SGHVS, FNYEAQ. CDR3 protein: CASSSTGGGDTQYF. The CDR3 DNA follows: TGTGCCAGCAGCTCGACAGGGGGAGGAGATACGCAGTATTTT.